This T cell receptor beta chain was identified in a study of T cell clones after liver transplantation. Study-level information: Graft-donor-reactive sequences were compared with third-party-reactive TCRbeta sequences from pre-transplant mixed lymphocyte reactions. Timepoints were pre-transplant, pre-withdrawal, and after withdrawal was completed or failed. General observations from the study: Rather than being deleted, graft donor-reactive T cells may have moved into the graft.

Sorting of unstimulated PBMCs yielded separate CD3+CD4+ and CD3+CD8+ fractions. Repertoires were generated with immunoSEQ multiplex PCR, while TCRdb's copy carries only in-frame clones and drops some. The data show 85,000 to 110,000 clones, about 81% seen once. The CDR3 is 16 residues long. Germline V lookup: CDR1 SGHTA, CDR2 FQGNSA. J gave up 0 bases and V 1 base, and 5 bases lay outside the gene matches. This clone was observed a handful of times. The antigen is undetermined. Material: CD4+ T cells from blood, obtained approximately 45 months after liver transplant. This clonotype was obtained from a human patient who received a liver transplant. Some T cells here may be from the graft donor. V and J are TRBV7-2 and TRBJ1-2; 7 positions agree with TRBD1. CDR3 DNA sequence: TGTGCCAGCAGCTTAGTGACAGGGCCCTCTAACTATGGCTACACCTTC. Its protein is CASSLVTGPSNYGYTF.